The source of this T cell receptor (beta chain) is a study of technical replicates of blood from a handful of donors (dated by TCRdb to about 2017). The library was generated by the immunoSEQ multiplex PCR assay. This immuneACCESS table, as held by TCRdb, lists in-frame sequences with V and J called but not all clones. Of the missing ones, under half trace to an unresolved V gene in checked studies; the others have no known cause. The sample records about 74,000 clones, more than 80% of which are singletons. The leading ten clones occupy about 4% of the sample. Details on this clone: Its antigen is not yet known. The input lacks base qualities; no much larger clone sits a single base away.

In the germline V gene, CDR1 corresponds to SGDLS and CDR2 to YYNGEE. The V and J ends are trimmed by 1 base and 0 bases, leaving 15 bases between them. Counted from cysteine to phenylalanine, this CDR3 has 17 amino acids. The only DNA kept is the CDR3, 51 bases in frame from the first base. The sequence was collected from a human donor in good health. Some clones in this sample may be carry-over from other donors' samples. The sequence joins TRBV9 to TRBJ2-3; the best D guess is TRBD2, with 7 bases matching. Sample: PBMCs. The DNA sequence is as follows: TGTGCCAGCAGCGTAAGGGGGGGGAACCCTAGCACAGATACGCAGTATTTT. Translation gives CASSVRGGNPSTDTQYF.